This T cell receptor beta chain was sequenced in a study of cytomegalovirus exposure and HLA in healthy donors. General study points: CMV antigen specificity of a few CMV-associated chains was confirmed in vitro.

Germline assignment: CDR1 SGHDT and CDR2 YYEEEE. This CDR3 has 15 amino acids. When sampled, the donors appeared nominally healthy, though they likely had unrecorded immune exposures. Comments on this clone: Its specificity is unknown.

Amplification used 60 Vbeta primers and 13 Jbeta primers. Method: immunoSEQ multiplex PCR; TCRdb's copy keeps in-frame clones and lacks some. The data hold about 160,000 clones, with roughly 81% observed a single time. The chain combines TRBV5-6 with TRBJ2-5, with 11 bases fitting TRBD1. The J call may be wrong; the DNA end is better matched by TRBJ2-7. The source material was PBMCs. This clonotype was obtained from a man between 18 and 29 years old in good health and CMV-seropositive. Here the CDR3 DNA reads TGTGCCAGCAGCCAACCCGGGACAGGGGGGTACGAGCAGTACTTC. This codes for CASSQPGTGGYEQYF.